The entry that follows covers one T cell receptor (beta chain) sequence. Its antigen is unidentified. The method was immunoSEQ multiplex PCR; TCRdb's version includes in-frame clones alone and lacks a portion of them. The sample lists about 46,000 clones, 65% to 80% occurring once. These data are taken from a study of vaccination effects on CD4 cells after COVID-19. Expansion with viral peptide pools was applied to antigen-specific CD4+ T cells by the ViraFEST assay prior to sequencing. Once cultured for roughly nine days, the cells underwent separation to obtain CD4+ T cells. Vaccination of participants consisted of two doses of either the BNT162b2 or mRNA-1273 vaccine. Deletions cut 6 bases from V and 7 bases from J, with 13 bases between. The CDR3 covers 13 residues.

The TCR originated in a human donor who received a COVID-19 vaccine. The sample consisted of CD4+ T cells from PBMCs cultured with HCoV-OC43 spike peptides, taken after COVID-19 vaccination. Subset: HCoV-OC43 spike overlapping peptide pool stimulation. This chain uses TRBV12-3 or TRBV12-4 with TRBJ2-1; tentatively, D is TRBD2 (6 bases). The CDR3 bases are TGTGCCAGCAGCCACTCTAGCGTTAATGAGCAGTTCTTC. Amino acids: CASSHSSVNEQFF.